A single sample gave rise to the 8 T cell receptor beta chains below, sequenced in a study of shared clonotypes between healthy human individuals. The table came from immunoSEQ multiplex PCR; TCRdb's copy has only in-frame clones and leaves some out. The sample records under 750,000 clones, approximately 77% being singletons. The sequenced material came from memory CD4+ T cells sorted from blood. As for subset: CD45RA-negative fraction. The receptors come from a woman under 40 in good health.

This rearrangement joins TRBV10-3 to TRBJ2-5, with TRBD2 identical over 15 bases. The CDR3 spans 15 residues. CDR1 is ENHRY, CDR2 SYGVKD, per germline. V shed 10 bases and J 4 bases; nucleotides not matched to a gene: 7. The CDR3 DNA sequence: TGTGCCACCCGGACTAGCGGGAGGGCGGGAGAGACCCAGTACTTC. Protein product: CATRTSGRAGETQYF.

This clone has at least ten counts. This chain links TRBV7-9 with TRBJ2-1, with a weak D call TRBD2 (6 bases). This CDR3 contains 16 residues. V shed 6 bases and J shed 5 bases, with 20 bases lying between them. The germline CDR1 and CDR2 sequences are SEHNR and FQNEAQ (reference sequence). Written as DNA, the CDR3 is TGTGCCAGCAGTTGGGGGGACGGACTTCTTAACAATGAGCAGTTCTTC. It codes for CASSWGDGLLNNEQFF.

This clone was recorded only once. The V call is TRBV5-4, the J call TRBJ1-1; no definite D call. V was trimmed by 4 bases and J by 6 bases, leaving 10 bases between them. The CDR3 is made up of 12 amino acids. Germline loops: CDR1 SGHNT, CDR2 YYREEE (reference sequence). CDR3 bases: TGTGCCAGCAGCCGGACGGACGCTGAAGCTTTCTTT. The encoded protein is CASSRTDAEAFF.

The gene calls are TRBV5-1 and TRBJ2-5, with D uncertain. Germline assignment: CDR1 SGHRS and CDR2 YFSETQ. The CDR3 length is 16 residues. The ends were cut back, 0 bases at V and 5 bases at J, with 17 bases in the middle. CDR3 sequence reads: CASSLALTGVGETQYF. The CDR3 DNA sequence: TGCGCCAGCAGCTTGGCCCTGACGGGCGTTGGGGAGACCCAGTACTTC.

The chain employs TRBV4-2 and TRBJ2-3, with 8 bases matching TRBD1. The trim removed 0 bases at V and 3 bases at J, leaving 5 bases unmatched. This CDR3 spans 16 amino acids. The germline CDR1 and CDR2 sequences are LGHNA and YNFKEQ. CDR3 DNA sequence: TGTGCCAGCAGCCAAGATTTAGACAGGGGTACAGATACGCAGTATTTT. Amino acid sequence: CASSQDLDRGTDTQYF.

The chain links TRBV14 to TRBJ2-5; D might be TRBD2 (5 bases). Germline values: CDR1 SGHDN, CDR2 FVKESK. The CDR3 length is 13 residues. V lost 4 bases to trimming and J lost 5 bases, with 11 bases between them. CDR3 sequence: CASSRGPQETQYF. The CDR3 coding sequence is TGTGCCAGCAGCCGAGGGCCTCAGGAGACCCAGTACTTC.

The J gene is TRBJ1-6, the V gene TRBV29-1; perhaps TRBD1 as D (6 bases). The germline V gene encodes CDR1 SQVTM and CDR2 ANQGSEA. Trimming cost V 6 bases and J 4 bases, with 10 bases left between them. The CDR3 is 13 amino acids. In DNA, the CDR3 is TGCAGCGTGGGTGACAGGTATAATTCACCCCTCCACTTT. It translates to CSVGDRYNSPLHF.

The genes are TRBV7-9 and TRBJ2-6; D gene uncertain. This CDR3 comprises 15 residues. V was clipped by 5 bases and J by 1 base, with 9 bases between them. CDR1 is SEHNR, CDR2 FQNEAQ, per germline (reference sequence). The CDR3 is CASSPQASGANVLTF. Written as DNA, the CDR3 is TGTGCCAGCAGCCCGCAGGCTTCTGGGGCCAACGTCCTGACTTTC.